This T cell receptor beta chain was sequenced during a study of cytomegalovirus exposure and HLA in healthy donors. There are 14 residues in the CDR3. Germline CDR1 is LNHDA and CDR2 is SQIVND (reference sequence). V was clipped by 10 bases and J by 3 bases; unmatched bases: 4. The PCR made use of 60 Vbeta and 13 Jbeta primers. Original methodology: Roughly 9.9 million shared chains were among the roughly 80 million unique TCR beta chains that a later analysis counted. The assay was immunoSEQ multiplex PCR, and TCRdb's table has in-frame clones only and misses some. The DNA was the basis for D and trimming; V, J and clone size are from that table. Of 130,000 to 150,000 clones listed, roughly 80% are singletons.

The source is a woman aged 40-49 years in good health and CMV-seropositive. This chain uses TRBV19 with TRBJ2-3, with TRBD2 matching over 13 bases. The sequenced sample consisted of PBMCs. The CDR3 coding sequence is TGTGCCACTCGGACTAGCGGGAGAACAGATACGCAGTATTTT. Encoded protein: CATRTSGRTDTQYF.